These T cell receptor beta chains were read from a single sample in a study of blood T cell repertoires in COVID-19. Produced via immunoSEQ multiplex PCR; TCRdb's table is partial and in-frame only. The data contain 200,000 to 250,000 clones, under 90% of them singletons. The specimen sequenced was PBMCs or T cells enriched from blood (not recorded which). Receptors were obtained from a woman aged 45 to 65 with acute COVID-19. The CDR3 runs from the conserved cysteine through the conserved F or W. A D gene is named only where the DNA matches it firmly. Expanded clones are given a class, and other clones once, few, many or no size at all.

J: TRBJ2-1
V: TRBV21-1
length: 14
D: -
size: -
DNA: TGTGCCAGCAGCAAAGATGAGGTCGTCGCGGGGCAGTTCTTC
CDR3: CASSKDEVVAGQFF

J: TRBJ1-2
V: TRBV19
length: 15
D: TRBD1
size: once
DNA: TGTGCCAGTAGTATGGAGGGGGCGAAACTCTATGGCTACACCTTC
CDR3: CASSMEGAKLYGYTF

J: TRBJ2-1
V: TRBV2
length: 14
D: -
size: -
DNA: TGTGCCAGCGTGATCCGGAGGGACCGCAATGAGCAGTTCTTC
CDR3: CASVIRRDRNEQFF

J: TRBJ1-1
V: TRBV3-1/TRBV3-2
length: 13
D: -
size: -
DNA: TGTGCCAGCAGCCAAGACATTTTATCAGGGGCTTTCTTT
CDR3: CASSQDILSGAFF

J: TRBJ1-6
V: TRBV5-1
length: 16
D: TRBD1
size: -
DNA: TGCGCCAGCAGCCAGCTGCCGACACAGGGGCTTTCACCCCTCCACTTT
CDR3: CASSQLPTQGLSPLHF

J: TRBJ2-7
V: TRBV5-4
length: 18
D: TRBD1
size: -
DNA: TGTGCCAGCAGCTTCCGGGACAGGGGGAGGATAACCTCCTACGAGCAGTACTTC
CDR3: CASSFRDRGRITSYEQYF

J: TRBJ2-1
V: TRBV29-1
length: 13
D: TRBD1
size: once
DNA: TGCAGCGTTGAAGATACCTGGGGACAGCAGCAGTTCTTC
CDR3: CSVEDTWGQQQFF

J: TRBJ1-2
V: TRBV10-3
length: 16
D: -
size: -
DNA: TGTGCCATCAGTGAGTCGAGCGGGGGGGCGAAGGATGGCTACACCTTC
CDR3: CAISESSGGAKDGYTF

J: TRBJ2-1
V: TRBV28
length: 15
D: -
size: few
DNA: TGTGCCAGCAGGTTATGGAAAGGGGTATCGGGTGAGCAGTTCTTC
CDR3: CASRLWKGVSGEQFF

J: TRBJ2-3
V: TRBV29-1
length: 13
D: TRBD2
size: once
DNA: TGCAGCGTGCGCGGGGGGGCCCAAGATACGCAGTATTTT
CDR3: CSVRGGAQDTQYF

J: TRBJ2-1
V: TRBV5-1
length: 16
D: TRBD2
size: few
DNA: TGCGCCAGCACGGGGTATCTAGCGGGATTATTGTACGAGCAGTTCTTC
CDR3: CASTGYLAGLLYEQFF

J: TRBJ2-2
V: TRBV7-9
length: 18
D: TRBD1
size: -
DNA: TGTGCCAGCAGCCCCAGACGCAGGGACAGGGAGAACACCGGGGAGCTGTTTTTT
CDR3: CASSPRRRDRENTGELFF

J: TRBJ2-7
V: TRBV28
length: 18
D: TRBD1
size: -
DNA: TGTGCCAGCAGTATCCCCGGGAAGGGACAGGGGTGGACCTACGAGCAGTACTTC
CDR3: CASSIPGKGQGWTYEQYF

J: TRBJ1-1
V: TRBV12-5
length: 15
D: -
size: once
DNA: TGTGCTAGTGGTTTGGCCTCCGACGGGATCTTTGAAGCTTTCTTT
CDR3: CASGLASDGIFEAFF

J: TRBJ2-7
V: TRBV4-1
length: 18
D: TRBD2
size: -
DNA: TGCGCCAGCAGCCCAGATCATCGTTTGCGCGGGAGGTTTAGGGAGCAGTACTTC
CDR3: CASSPDHRLRGRFREQYF

J: TRBJ2-1
V: TRBV6-5
length: 14
D: TRBD2
size: -
DNA: TGTGCCAGCAGCCATACTAGCGCCATGATCGGGCAGTTCTTC
CDR3: CASSHTSAMIGQFF

J: TRBJ1-4
V: TRBV5-1
length: 13
D: -
size: -
DNA: TGCGCCAGCAGCTTGGGACAGTCTGAAAAACTGTTTTTT
CDR3: CASSLGQSEKLFF

J: TRBJ2-7
V: TRBV7-2
length: 18
D: TRBD2
size: -
DNA: TGTGCCAGCAGCTTAGTGGGACTAGCGGGGGGTGGGTCGTACGAGCAGTACTTC
CDR3: CASSLVGLAGGGSYEQYF

J: TRBJ1-6
V: TRBV14
length: 14
D: -
size: -
DNA: TGTGCCAGCAGCCAAGGAGGGGGTTTGGGTCCCCTCCACTTT
CDR3: CASSQGGGLGPLHF

J: TRBJ2-7
V: TRBV6-1
length: 11
D: -
size: -
DNA: TGTGCCAGCGAAGGGGCCTACGAGCAGTACTTC
CDR3: CASEGAYEQYF

J: TRBJ2-7
V: TRBV7-2
length: 17
D: TRBD2
size: -
DNA: TGTGCCAGCAGCAAACTAGCGGGGGGCCGGAGCTCCTACGAGCAGTACTTC
CDR3: CASSKLAGGRSSYEQYF

J: TRBJ1-2
V: TRBV18
length: 14
D: TRBD1
size: once
DNA: TGTGCCAGCTCCGGACAGGCGAATTCTCGGGGCTACACCTTC
CDR3: CASSGQANSRGYTF

J: TRBJ2-1
V: TRBV30
length: 13
D: TRBD1
size: -
DNA: TGTGCCAGTACAGGGGGTTACAGCACTGAGCAGTTCTTC
CDR3: CASTGGYSTEQFF

J: TRBJ1-2
V: TRBV18
length: 12
D: -
size: -
DNA: TGTGCCAGCTCTCAACGACACCAGGGCTACACCTTC
CDR3: CASSQRHQGYTF

J: TRBJ2-6
V: TRBV7-9
length: 19
D: TRBD1
size: -
DNA: TGTGCCAGCAGCCTAAAACGGACAGGTTACCGCTCTGGGGCCAACGTCCTGACTTTC
CDR3: CASSLKRTGYRSGANVLTF

J: TRBJ2-3
V: TRBV11-1
length: 16
D: TRBD2
size: -
DNA: TGTGCCAGCAGCGACCGACTAGCGGGGGGCACAGATACGCAGTATTTT
CDR3: CASSDRLAGGTDTQYF

J: TRBJ2-3
V: TRBV6-2/TRBV6-3
length: 19
D: -
size: -
DNA: TGTGCCAGCAGTTACTCGGACCCCTTTGCGGGGGCAAGCACAGATACGCAGTATTTT
CDR3: CASSYSDPFAGASTDTQYF

J: TRBJ2-2
V: TRBV7-9
length: 14
D: -
size: -
DNA: TGTGCCAGCAACCGGGACAAGAACACCGGGGAGCTGTTTTTT
CDR3: CASNRDKNTGELFF

J: TRBJ1-3
V: TRBV11-2
length: 15
D: TRBD1
size: once
DNA: TGTGCCAGCAGCCCATGGACAGGCTCTGGAAACACCATATATTTT
CDR3: CASSPWTGSGNTIYF

J: TRBJ2-5
V: TRBV6-5
length: 14
D: TRBD2
size: -
DNA: TGTGCCAGCAGAAAGCGGGAGGGGATAGAGACCCAGTACTTC
CDR3: CASRKREGIETQYF

J: TRBJ1-1
V: TRBV7-9
length: 16
D: TRBD1
size: -
DNA: TGTGCCAGCAGCGCACGGGATCGTCAGGGGGCCGGTGAAGCTTTCTTT
CDR3: CASSARDRQGAGEAFF

J: TRBJ2-7
V: TRBV7-2
length: 15
D: -
size: -
DNA: TGTGCCAGCAGCGTTCCGGGACTTCTAACCTACGAGCAGTACTTC
CDR3: CASSVPGLLTYEQYF

J: TRBJ2-7
V: TRBV9
length: 14
D: -
size: -
DNA: TGTGCCAGCAGCCCTGCAGGAGGGGGCCGCGAGCAGTACTTC
CDR3: CASSPAGGGREQYF

J: TRBJ1-2
V: TRBV18
length: 14
D: -
size: once
DNA: TGTGCCAGCTCACCGGCAGGGAATAACTATGGCTACACCTTC
CDR3: CASSPAGNNYGYTF

J: TRBJ2-2
V: TRBV2
length: 15
D: -
size: -
DNA: TGTGCCAGCAGTTCGACAAAAACCCTTACCGGGGAGCTGTTTTTT
CDR3: CASSSTKTLTGELFF

J: TRBJ2-7
V: TRBV4-1
length: 15
D: TRBD1
size: once
DNA: TGCGCCAGCAGCCCCGACAGGGTTGTCTCCTACGAGCAGTACTTC
CDR3: CASSPDRVVSYEQYF

J: TRBJ2-5
V: TRBV19
length: 12
D: -
size: -
DNA: TGTGCCAGTGGCGGGTTAGCGGAGACCCAGTACTTC
CDR3: CASGGLAETQYF

J: TRBJ2-6
V: TRBV28
length: 17
D: -
size: once
DNA: TGTGCCAGCAGTTTAATTCCGGGTTCCTCTGGGGCCAACGTCCTGACTTTC
CDR3: CASSLIPGSSGANVLTF

J: TRBJ2-1
V: TRBV3-1/TRBV3-2
length: 18
D: TRBD2
size: -
DNA: TGTGCCAGCAGCCAAATATGGCTTCCAGCGGGAGGAGGTCATGAGCAGTTCTTC
CDR3: CASSQIWLPAGGGHEQFF

J: TRBJ2-5
V: TRBV9
length: 15
D: -
size: -
DNA: TGTGCCAGCAGCGTAGGGGGCAGGATCGAAGAGACCCAGTACTTC
CDR3: CASSVGGRIEETQYF

J: TRBJ1-1
V: TRBV14
length: 15
D: -
size: -
DNA: TGTGCCAGCAGCCAAGATTTCGGGACAATCACTGAAGCTTTCTTT
CDR3: CASSQDFGTITEAFF

J: TRBJ2-7
V: TRBV3-1/TRBV3-2
length: 15
D: -
size: -
DNA: TGTGCCAGCAGCCAAGAGTCCCTGTTCTCCTACGAGCAGTACTTC
CDR3: CASSQESLFSYEQYF